This T cell receptor (beta chain) is from a study of blood T cell repertoires in COVID-19. At the level of the study: Sources were T cells, B-cell-depleted T cells, or PBMCs; the material itself was cDNA or gDNA.

V lost 5 bases to trimming and J lost 3 bases; unmatched junction nucleotides: 1. The CDR3 loop spans 12 amino acids. The germline gives CDR1 ENHRY, CDR2 SYGVKD. Profiling relied on immunoSEQ multiplex PCR, and the TCRdb table lists in-frame clones only, not all of them. This repertoire shows 200,000 to 250,000 clones, 80% to 95% found once; its top ten account for approximately 0.77%. The sequencing input was peripheral blood. V gene TRBV10-3 combines with J gene TRBJ2-7; 7 bases agree with TRBD1. The sequence was collected from a man in his fifties or sixties with COVID-19, enrolled during active disease. CDR3 sequence reads: CAISPGGYEQYF. In DNA, the CDR3 is TGTGCCATCAGTCCAGGGGGCTACGAGCAGTACTTC.